This T cell receptor (beta chain) was observed in a study of cytomegalovirus exposure and HLA in healthy donors. Donors had nominal health at sampling but likely had unrecorded immune exposures. The study ran its PCR with 60 Vbeta and 13 Jbeta primers. Profiled with immunoSEQ multiplex PCR; TCRdb holds only in-frame clones, not every one. The sample has tens of thousands of clones; approximately 71% are singletons. Findings and caveats of the study: Later analysis showed most CMV-associated TCR beta chains appearing HLA-restricted. Common viral pathogens (according to a later analysis) appeared linked to several of the most significant clusters.

A word on this clone: The antigen is undetermined.

The germline gives CDR1 MDHEN, CDR2 SYDVKM. The CDR3 has 14 residues. The germline V and J ends were trimmed by 7 bases and 1 base, with 13 bases remaining between them. The TCR comes from a man aged 35-49 years in good health and CMV-seronegative. Specimen: PBMCs. The chain has TRBV28 and TRBJ1-2, with D unclear. The CDR3 is CASTPAGGNYGYTF. In DNA form, the CDR3 reads TGTGCCAGCACCCCTGCGGGAGGTAACTATGGCTACACCTTC.